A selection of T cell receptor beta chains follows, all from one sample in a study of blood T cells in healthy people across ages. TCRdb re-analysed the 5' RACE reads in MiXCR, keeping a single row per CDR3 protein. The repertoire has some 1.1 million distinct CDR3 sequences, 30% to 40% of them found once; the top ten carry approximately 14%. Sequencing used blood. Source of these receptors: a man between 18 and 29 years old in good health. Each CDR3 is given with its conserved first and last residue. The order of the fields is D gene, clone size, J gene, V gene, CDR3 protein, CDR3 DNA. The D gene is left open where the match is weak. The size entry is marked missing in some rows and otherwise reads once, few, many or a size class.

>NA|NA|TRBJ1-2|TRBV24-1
CATSDPWTANYGYTF
TGTGCCACCAGTGATCCGTGGACAGCTAACTATGGCTACACCTTC
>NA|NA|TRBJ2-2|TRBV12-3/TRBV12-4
CASSLFRTTFTGELFF
TGTGCCAGCAGTTTATTCAGAACCACCTTTACCGGGGAGCTGTTTTTT
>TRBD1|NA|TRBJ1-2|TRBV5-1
CASSPSDRAYYTF
TGCGCCAGCAGCCCCTCGGACAGGGCTTACTACACCTTC
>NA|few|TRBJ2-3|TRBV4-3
CASSQDYRPKPDTQYF
TGCGCCAGCAGCCAAGATTACAGGCCCAAGCCAGATACGCAGTATTTT
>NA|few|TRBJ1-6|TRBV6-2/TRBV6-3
CASSYSLEYNSPLHF
TGTGCCAGCAGTTACTCGTTAGAGTATAATTCACCCCTCCACTTT
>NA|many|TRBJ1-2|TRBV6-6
CASSNVRDNHYGYTF
TGTGCCAGCAGCAACGTAAGGGATAACCACTATGGCTACACCTTC
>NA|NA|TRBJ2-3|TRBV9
CAISREHGWRTQYF
TGTGCCATCAGCCGCGAACACGGTTGGCGTACGCAGTATTTT
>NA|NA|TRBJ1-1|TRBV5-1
CASSSVPGQMNTEAFF
TGCGCCAGCAGCTCGGTCCCTGGACAGATGAACACTGAAGCTTTCTTT
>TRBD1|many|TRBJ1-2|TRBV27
CASSHRGNSVYGYTF
TGTGCCAGCAGCCACAGGGGCAATTCCGTCTATGGCTACACCTTC
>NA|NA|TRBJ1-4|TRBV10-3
CANRDEATEKLFF
TGTGCCAACCGGGACGAAGCTACCGAAAAACTGTTTTTT
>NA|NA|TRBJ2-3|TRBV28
CASSLTLATQYF
TGTGCCAGCAGTCTCACCCTGGCTACGCAGTATTTT
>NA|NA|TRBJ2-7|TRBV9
CASSVGRGERYNEQYF
TGTGCCAGCAGCGTAGGCAGGGGGGAAAGGTACAATGAGCAGTACTTC
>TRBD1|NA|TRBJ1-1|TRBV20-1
CSAQGQGFTEAFF
TGCAGTGCCCAGGGACAGGGTTTCACTGAAGCTTTCTTT
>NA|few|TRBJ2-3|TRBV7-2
CAGSLALPLVGNTQYF
TGTGCCGGCAGCTTAGCCTTGCCTCTAGTCGGGAATACGCAGTATTTT
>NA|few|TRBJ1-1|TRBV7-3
CASSLMRTGNTEAFF
TGTGCCAGCAGCTTAATGCGTACGGGGAACACTGAAGCTTTCTTT
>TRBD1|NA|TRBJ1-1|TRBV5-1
CASSPRTGQGEAFF
TGCGCCAGCAGCCCTAGGACAGGGCAGGGTGAAGCTTTCTTT
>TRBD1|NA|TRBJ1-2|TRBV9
CASSVSWDRGREDYGYTF
TGTGCCAGCAGCGTATCTTGGGACAGGGGGCGGGAAGACTATGGCTACACCTTC
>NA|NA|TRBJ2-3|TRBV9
CASSSRGVAPDTQYF
TGTGCCAGCAGTTCCCGTGGGGTTGCTCCAGATACGCAGTATTTT
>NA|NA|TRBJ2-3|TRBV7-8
CASSLVGGAPDTQYF
TGTGCCAGCAGCTTAGTAGGGGGGGCCCCAGATACGCAGTATTTT
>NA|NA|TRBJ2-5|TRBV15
CATSRGLEGYNEQYF
TGTGCCACCAGCAGAGGACTCGAAGGGTACAATGAGCAGTACTTC
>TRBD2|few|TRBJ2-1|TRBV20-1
CSAEGRGSYNEQFF
TGCAGTGCTGAAGGGAGGGGCAGCTACAATGAGCAGTTCTTC
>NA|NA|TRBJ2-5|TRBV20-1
CSARADFQETQYF
TGCAGTGCTAGAGCAGACTTCCAAGAGACCCAGTACTTC
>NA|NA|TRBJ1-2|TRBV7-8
CASSYATGLYGYTF
TGTGCCAGCAGCTACGCTACTGGACTGTATGGCTACACCTTC
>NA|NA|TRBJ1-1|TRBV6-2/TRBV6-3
CASSYDGGRTEAFF
TGTGCCAGCAGTTACGATGGGGGTCGGACTGAAGCTTTCTTT
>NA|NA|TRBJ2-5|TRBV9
CASSVGLYNEQYF
TGTGCCAGCAGCGTAGGCTTGTACAATGAGCAGTACTTC
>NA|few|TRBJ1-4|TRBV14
CASRKGATNEKLFF
TGTGCCAGCAGGAAGGGGGCAACTAATGAAAAACTGTTTTTT
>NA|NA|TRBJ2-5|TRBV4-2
CASSQASRGAGETQYF
TGTGCCAGCAGCCAAGCTAGCAGGGGGGCCGGAGAGACCCAGTACTTC
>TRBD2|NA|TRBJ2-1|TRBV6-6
CASRHRTSRSSYNEQFF
TGTGCCAGCAGGCACCGGACTAGCCGGAGCTCCTACAATGAGCAGTTCTTC
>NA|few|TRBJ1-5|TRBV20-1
CSAAGVSNQPQHF
TGCAGTGCGGCAGGAGTAAGCAATCAGCCCCAGCATTTT
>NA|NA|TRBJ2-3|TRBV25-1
CASSLFAGGSGDTRYF
NA
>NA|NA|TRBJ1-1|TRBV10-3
CAISVSRQGQEAFF
TGTGCCATCAGTGTTAGTCGGCAGGGACAAGAAGCTTTCTTT
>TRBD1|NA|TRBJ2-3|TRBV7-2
CASSLADRGRISVDTQYF
TGTGCCAGCAGCTTAGCAGACAGGGGACGGATCTCCGTAGATACGCAGTATTTT
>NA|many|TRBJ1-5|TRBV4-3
CASSQSLNQPQHF
TGCGCCAGCAGCCAGAGTCTCAATCAGCCCCAGCATTTT
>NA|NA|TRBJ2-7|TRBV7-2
CASSLEPRLVSYNEQYF
TGTGCCAGCAGCTTAGAACCCCGACTGGTTTCCTACAATGAGCAGTACTTC
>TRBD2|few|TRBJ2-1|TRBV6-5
CASRRASGVYNEQFF
TGTGCCAGCCGACGGGCTAGCGGGGTATACAATGAGCAGTTCTTC
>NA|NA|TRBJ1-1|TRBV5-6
CASSTGYTEAFF
TGTGCCAGCAGCACAGGGTACACTGAAGCTTTCTTT
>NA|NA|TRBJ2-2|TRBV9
CASSVAPYRSGELFF
TGTGCCAGCAGCGTAGCCCCCTACAGGAGCGGGGAGCTGTTTTTT